This T cell receptor beta chain was recovered during a study of early stage breast cancer tumors. Study at large: ER+/PR+/HER2- status applied to about 70% of the 16 invasive breast tumors.

Concerning this clone: Its specificity is unknown.

The CDR3 consists of 12 residues. The germline V gene encodes CDR1 SGDLS and CDR2 YYNGEE. Deletions cut 0 bases from V and 9 bases from J, with 9 bases between. Sequencing was performed with immunoSEQ multiplex PCR; in TCRdb, only in-frame clones are kept and a portion is missing. The sample holds about 30,000 clones; around three quarters are singletons and the top ten take roughly 33%. Findings of the study overall: Tumors had around 2.5-fold higher T cell density than normal breast.

This TCR was recovered from a person aged 50-59 years with breast cancer. The chain combines TRBV9 with TRBJ1-1; weak D call: TRBD1 (5 bases). Input material: blood. The CDR3 loop reads CASSVDDRQAFF. In nucleotides, the CDR3 is TGTGCCAGCAGCGTAGATGACAGACAAGCTTTCTTT.